One sample yielded the 8 T cell receptor beta chains listed below, sequenced in a study of blood T cell repertoires in COVID-19. This table comes from immunoSEQ multiplex PCR, and its TCRdb copy is limited to in-frame clones, with some not included. Of about 230,000 clones listed, about 83% are singletons. What was sequenced was peripheral blood. Source of these receptors: a young woman with COVID-19, enrolled during active disease.

The J gene is TRBJ2-7, the V gene TRBV7-2; TRBD2 matches 13 bases. Trimming cost V 5 bases and J 1 base; bases outside gene matches: 2. Germline V gene data show CDR1 as SGHTA and CDR2 as FQGNSA. The length of the CDR3 is 15 residues. CDR3 nucleotides: TGTGCCAGCAGCCAGACTAGCGGGGGGTCCTACGAGCAGTACTTC. Its protein is CASSQTSGGSYEQYF. Together with reference TRBV7-2 and TRBJ2-7, the CDR3 gives the full variable domain: GAGVSQSPSNKVTEKGKDVELRCDPISGHTALYWYRQSLGQGLEFLIYFQGNSAPDKSGLPSDRFSAERTGGSVSTLTIQRTQQEDSAVYLCASSQTSGGSYEQYFGPGTRLTVT.

The V call is TRBV3-1 (or the pseudogene TRBV3-2), the J call TRBJ2-3; the D gene is possibly TRBD1 (5 bases). There are 13 residues in the CDR3. V was cut by 4 bases and J by 1 base, with 6 bases left in between. Germline CDR1 is LGHDT and CDR2 is YNNKEL (reference sequence). Here the CDR3 reads CASSPTGTDTQYF. In DNA form, the CDR3 reads TGTGCCAGCAGCCCGACAGGCACAGATACGCAGTATTTT.

The V and J genes are TRBV24-1 and TRBJ2-1, with a tentative D call TRBD2 (6 bases). Germline V gene sequence: CDR1 KGHDR, CDR2 SFDVKD. CDR3 length equals 14 residues. Trimming took 5 bases from V and 4 from J, leaving 11 bases between them. CDR3 sequence reads: CATSGSGAYNEQFF. The CDR3 coding sequence is TGTGCCACCAGTGGATCGGGAGCATACAATGAGCAGTTCTTC.

The rearrangement links TRBV15 to TRBJ1-6, with D possibly TRBD1 on 5 matching bases. The germline CDR1 and CDR2 sequences are LNHNV and YYDKDF (reference sequence). The CDR3 loop spans 13 amino acids. V was shortened by 8 bases and J by 8 bases, with 13 bases between the two germline ends. The CDR3: CATQGLVHSPLHF. The CDR3 DNA reads TGTGCCACCCAGGGCCTAGTGCATTCACCCCTCCACTTT.

This clone came up once. V is TRBV11-2 and J is TRBJ1-1, with D unclear. V shed 4 bases and J shed 2 bases, with 8 bases lying between them. Germline values: CDR1 SGHAT, CDR2 FQNNGV. CDR3 length: 13 residues. The CDR3 DNA reads TGTGCCAGCAGCTCCAGTCTTAACACTGAAGCTTTCTTT. It encodes CASSSSLNTEAFF.

In its sample, this clone was seen once. J is TRBJ2-3 and V is TRBV6-6; 14 bases align to TRBD2. The CDR3 extends over 17 amino acids. The J segment lost 3 bases and the V segment lost 5 bases, leaving 7 bases of the junction unmatched. The germline V gene encodes CDR1 MNHNY and CDR2 SVGAGI (reference sequence). Here the CDR3 reads CASSLAGLAGGTDTQYF. CDR3 coding DNA: TGTGCCAGCAGTCTGGCAGGACTAGCGGGAGGAACAGATACGCAGTATTTT.

The chain is built from TRBV18 and TRBJ2-2; 7 positions match TRBD1. The V and J ends lost 0 bases and 5 bases, in that order; junction bases with no gene match: 6. The CDR3 consists of 16 residues. Per germline, CDR1 KGHSH and CDR2 LQKENI. CDR3 in amino acids: CASSPPGRGQTGELFF. CDR3 in DNA: TGTGCCAGCTCACCACCGGGCAGGGGACAGACCGGGGAGCTGTTTTTT.

The CDR3 DNA sequence: TGTGCCAGCTCACCGCCAGGGGGCTTTAACTATGGCTACACCTTC. Translating gives CASSPPGGFNYGYTF. This sequence joins TRBV18 and TRBJ1-2; 8 bases map to TRBD1. The germline V gene has CDR1 KGHSH and CDR2 LQKENI. CDR3 length: 15 amino acids. V lost 3 bases and J lost 1; bases outside the gene matches: 4.